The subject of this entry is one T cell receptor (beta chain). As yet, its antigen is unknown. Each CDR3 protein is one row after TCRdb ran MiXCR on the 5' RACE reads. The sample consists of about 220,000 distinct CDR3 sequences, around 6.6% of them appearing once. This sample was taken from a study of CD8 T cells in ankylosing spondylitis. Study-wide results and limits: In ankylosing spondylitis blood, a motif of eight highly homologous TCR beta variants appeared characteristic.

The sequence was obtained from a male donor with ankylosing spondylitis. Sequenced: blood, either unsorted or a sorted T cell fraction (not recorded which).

CDR3 in amino acids: CASSYPLGGNEQFF. The CDR3 DNA reads TGTGCCAGCAGTTACCCCCTGGGAGGCAATGAGCAGTTCTTC. The chain links TRBV6-2 or TRBV6-3 to TRBJ2-1, with TRBD2 as a possible D gene (6 bases). CDR1 MNHEY and CDR2 SVGEGT come from the germline V gene. V dropped 2 bases and J dropped 6 bases, with 11 bases sitting between them. CDR3 length equals 14 residues.